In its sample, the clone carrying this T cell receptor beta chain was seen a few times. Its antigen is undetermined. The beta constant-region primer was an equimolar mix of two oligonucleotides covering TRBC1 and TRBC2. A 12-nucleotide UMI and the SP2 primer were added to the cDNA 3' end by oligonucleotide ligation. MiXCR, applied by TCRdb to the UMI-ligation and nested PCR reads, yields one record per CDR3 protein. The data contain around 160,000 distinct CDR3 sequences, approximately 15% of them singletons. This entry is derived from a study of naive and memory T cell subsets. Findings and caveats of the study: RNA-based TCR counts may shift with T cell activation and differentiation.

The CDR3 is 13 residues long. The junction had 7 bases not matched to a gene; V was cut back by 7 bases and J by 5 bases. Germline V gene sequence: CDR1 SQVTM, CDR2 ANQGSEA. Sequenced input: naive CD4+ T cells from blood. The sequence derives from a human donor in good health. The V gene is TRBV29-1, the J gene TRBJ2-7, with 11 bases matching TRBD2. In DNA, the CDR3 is TGCAGCGCAGAGAGACTAGCGGGACACGAGCAGTACTTC. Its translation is CSAERLAGHEQYF.